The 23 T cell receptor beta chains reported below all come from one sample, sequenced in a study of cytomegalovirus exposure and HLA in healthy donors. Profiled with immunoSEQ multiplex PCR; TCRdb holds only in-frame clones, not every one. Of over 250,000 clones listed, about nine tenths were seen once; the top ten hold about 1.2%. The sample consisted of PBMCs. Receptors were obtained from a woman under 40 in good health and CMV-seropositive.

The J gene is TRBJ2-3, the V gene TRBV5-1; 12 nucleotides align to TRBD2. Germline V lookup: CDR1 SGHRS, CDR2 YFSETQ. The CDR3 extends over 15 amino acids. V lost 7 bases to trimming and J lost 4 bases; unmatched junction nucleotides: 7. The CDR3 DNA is TGCGCCAGCGGGGGGACTAGCGGGTCTTCAGATACGCAGTATTTT. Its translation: CASGGTSGSSDTQYF.

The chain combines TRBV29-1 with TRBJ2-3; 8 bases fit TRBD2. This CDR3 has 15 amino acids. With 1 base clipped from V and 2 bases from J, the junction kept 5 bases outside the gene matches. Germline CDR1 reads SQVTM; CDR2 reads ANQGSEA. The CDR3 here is CSVEGPGGPTDTQYF. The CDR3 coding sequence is TGCAGCGTTGAAGGTCCGGGGGGGCCCACAGATACGCAGTATTTT.

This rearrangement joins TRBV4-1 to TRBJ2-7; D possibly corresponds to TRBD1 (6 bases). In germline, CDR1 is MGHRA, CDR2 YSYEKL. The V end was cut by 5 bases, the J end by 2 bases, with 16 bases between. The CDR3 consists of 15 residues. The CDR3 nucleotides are TGCGCCAGCAGCGAGCCACAGGGTATCCCCTACGAGCAGTACTTC. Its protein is CASSEPQGIPYEQYF.

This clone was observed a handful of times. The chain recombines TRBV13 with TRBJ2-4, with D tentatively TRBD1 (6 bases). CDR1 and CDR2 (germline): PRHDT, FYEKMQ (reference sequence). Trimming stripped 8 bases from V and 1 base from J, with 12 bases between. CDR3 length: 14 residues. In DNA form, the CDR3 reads TGTGCCAGCCGTTTGGGGGCGGCCAAAAACATTCAGTACTTC. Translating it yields CASRLGAAKNIQYF.

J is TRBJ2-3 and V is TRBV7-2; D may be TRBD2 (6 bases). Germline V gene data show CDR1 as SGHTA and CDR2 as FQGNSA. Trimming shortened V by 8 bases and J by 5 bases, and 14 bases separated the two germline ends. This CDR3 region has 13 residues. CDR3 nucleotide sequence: TGTGCCAGCTGGCAGGGAGGTGGAGATACGCAGTATTTT. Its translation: CASWQGGGDTQYF.

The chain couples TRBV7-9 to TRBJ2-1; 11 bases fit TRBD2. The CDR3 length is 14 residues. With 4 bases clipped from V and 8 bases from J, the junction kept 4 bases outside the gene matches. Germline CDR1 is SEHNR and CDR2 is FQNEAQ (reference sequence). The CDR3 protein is CASSSSGGWDEQFF. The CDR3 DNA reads TGTGCCAGCAGCTCTAGCGGGGGGTGGGATGAGCAGTTCTTC. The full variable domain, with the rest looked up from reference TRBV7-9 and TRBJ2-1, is DTGVSQNPRHKITKRGQNVTFRCDPISEHNRLYWYRQTLGQGPEFLTYFQNEAQLEKSRLLSDRFSAERPKGSFSTLEIQRTEQGDSAMYLCASSSSGGWDEQFFGPGTRLTVL.

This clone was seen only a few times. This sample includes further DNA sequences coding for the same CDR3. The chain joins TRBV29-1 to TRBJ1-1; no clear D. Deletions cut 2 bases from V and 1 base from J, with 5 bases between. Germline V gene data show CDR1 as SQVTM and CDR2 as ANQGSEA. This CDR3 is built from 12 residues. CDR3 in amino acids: CSVERGNTEAFF. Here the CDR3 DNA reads TGCAGCGTTGAACGGGGGAACACTGAAGCTTTCTTT.

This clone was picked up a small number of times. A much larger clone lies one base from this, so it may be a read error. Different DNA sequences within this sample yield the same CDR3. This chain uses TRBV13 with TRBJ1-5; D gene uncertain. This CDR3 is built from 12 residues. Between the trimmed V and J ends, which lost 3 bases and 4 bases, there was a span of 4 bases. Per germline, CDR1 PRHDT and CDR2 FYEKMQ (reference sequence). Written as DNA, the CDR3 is TGTGCCAGCAGCTTGGGAAATCAGCCCCAGCATTTT. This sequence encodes CASSLGNQPQHF.

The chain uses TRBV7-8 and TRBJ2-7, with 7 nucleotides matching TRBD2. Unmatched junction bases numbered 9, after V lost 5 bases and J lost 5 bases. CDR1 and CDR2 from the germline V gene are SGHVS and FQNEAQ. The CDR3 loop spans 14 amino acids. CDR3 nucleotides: TGTGCCAGCAGCCCCCGGACTAGGAGGGACGAGCAGTACTTC. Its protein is CASSPRTRRDEQYF.

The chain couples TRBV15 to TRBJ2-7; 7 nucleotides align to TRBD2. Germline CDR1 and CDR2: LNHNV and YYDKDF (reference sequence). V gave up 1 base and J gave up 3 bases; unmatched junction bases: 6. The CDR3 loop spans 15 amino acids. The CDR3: CATSRVGLADYEQYF. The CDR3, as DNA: TGTGCCACCAGCAGAGTAGGGCTAGCGGACTACGAGCAGTACTTC.

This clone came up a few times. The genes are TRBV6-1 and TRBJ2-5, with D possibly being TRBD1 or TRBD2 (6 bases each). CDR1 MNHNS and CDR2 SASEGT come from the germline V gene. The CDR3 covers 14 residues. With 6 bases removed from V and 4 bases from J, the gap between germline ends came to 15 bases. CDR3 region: CASSLAGGGETQYF. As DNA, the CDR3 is TGTGCCAGCAGCTTGGCCGGAGGGGGAGAGACCCAGTACTTC.

The CDR3 DNA reads TGTGCCAGCAGTGAAGTGGTAGCGGGGGACCTGGAGACCCAGTACTTC. The encoded protein is CASSEVVAGDLETQYF. This rearrangement joins TRBV2 to TRBJ2-5; 9 bases are shared with TRBD2. The germline V gene has CDR1 SNHLY and CDR2 FYNNEI. This CDR3 is 16 amino acids long. The V segment lost 1 base and the J segment 5 bases; nucleotides outside the gene matches: 8.

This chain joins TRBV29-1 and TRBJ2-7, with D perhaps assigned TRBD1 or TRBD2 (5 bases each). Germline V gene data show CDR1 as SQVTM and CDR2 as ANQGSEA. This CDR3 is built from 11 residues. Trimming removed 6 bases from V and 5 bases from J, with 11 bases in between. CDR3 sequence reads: CSVGWDHEQYF. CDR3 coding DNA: TGCAGCGTGGGATGGGACCACGAGCAGTACTTC.

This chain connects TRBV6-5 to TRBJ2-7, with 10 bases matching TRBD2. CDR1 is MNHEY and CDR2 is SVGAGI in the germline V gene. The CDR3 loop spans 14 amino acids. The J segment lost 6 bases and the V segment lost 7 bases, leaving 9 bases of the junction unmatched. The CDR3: CASKGSGGRGEQYF. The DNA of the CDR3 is TGTGCCAGCAAGGGTAGCGGGGGGCGGGGCGAGCAGTACTTC.

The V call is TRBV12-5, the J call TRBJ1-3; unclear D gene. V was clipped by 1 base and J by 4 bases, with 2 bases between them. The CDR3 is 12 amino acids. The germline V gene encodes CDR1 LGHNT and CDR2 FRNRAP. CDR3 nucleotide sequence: TGTGCTAGTGGTTTGGCCGGAAACACCATATATTTT. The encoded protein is CASGLAGNTIYF.

The DNA for the CDR3 is TGTGCCAGCAGCTCCAGCTGGGGGAATCTCTACAATGAGCAGTTCTTC. Translated, it gives CASSSSWGNLYNEQFF. The V gene is TRBV7-2, the J gene TRBJ2-1; possibly TRBD1 or TRBD2 for D (5 bases each). Germline V gene sequence: CDR1 SGHTA, CDR2 FQGNSA. There are 16 residues in the CDR3. V lost 4 bases and J 3 bases, leaving 16 bases between the germline ends. The full variable domain, with the rest looked up from reference TRBV7-2 and TRBJ2-1, is GAGVSQSPSNKVTEKGKDVELRCDPISGHTALYWYRQSLGQGLEFLIYFQGNSAPDKSGLPSDRFSAERTGGSVSTLTIQRTQQEDSAVYLCASSSSWGNLYNEQFFGPGTRLTVL.

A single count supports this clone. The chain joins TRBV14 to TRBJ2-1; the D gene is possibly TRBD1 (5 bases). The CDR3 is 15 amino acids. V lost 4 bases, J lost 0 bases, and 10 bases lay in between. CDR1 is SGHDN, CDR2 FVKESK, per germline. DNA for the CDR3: TGTGCCAGCAGCCTCAGGGTGAGCTCCTACAATGAGCAGTTCTTC. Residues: CASSLRVSSYNEQFF.

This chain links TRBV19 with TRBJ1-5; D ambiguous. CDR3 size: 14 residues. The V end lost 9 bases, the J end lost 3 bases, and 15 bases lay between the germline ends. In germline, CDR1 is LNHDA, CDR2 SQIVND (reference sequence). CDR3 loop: CASGLLVPNQPQHF. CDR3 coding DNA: TGTGCCAGCGGACTCTTAGTCCCCAATCAGCCCCAGCATTTT.

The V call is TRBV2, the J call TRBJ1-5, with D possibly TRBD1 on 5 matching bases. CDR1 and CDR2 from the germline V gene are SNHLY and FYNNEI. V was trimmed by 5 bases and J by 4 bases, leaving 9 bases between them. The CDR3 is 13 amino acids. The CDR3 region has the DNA TGTGCCAGCAGTATCAGGGAGAATCAGCCCCAGCATTTT. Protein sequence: CASSIRENQPQHF.

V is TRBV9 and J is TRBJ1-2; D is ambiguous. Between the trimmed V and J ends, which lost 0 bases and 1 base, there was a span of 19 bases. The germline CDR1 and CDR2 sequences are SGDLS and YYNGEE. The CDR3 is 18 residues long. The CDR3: CASSVVTLEEFLNYGYTF. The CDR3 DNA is TGTGCCAGCAGCGTAGTAACATTGGAAGAGTTCCTTAACTATGGCTACACCTTC.

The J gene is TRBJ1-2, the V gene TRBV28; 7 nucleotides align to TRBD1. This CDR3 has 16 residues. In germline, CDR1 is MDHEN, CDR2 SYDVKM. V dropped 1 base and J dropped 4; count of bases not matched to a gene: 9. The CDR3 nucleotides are TGTGCCAGCAGTTTATCGAGGGGGGGACAGACCTATGGCTACACCTTC. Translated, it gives CASSLSRGGQTYGYTF.

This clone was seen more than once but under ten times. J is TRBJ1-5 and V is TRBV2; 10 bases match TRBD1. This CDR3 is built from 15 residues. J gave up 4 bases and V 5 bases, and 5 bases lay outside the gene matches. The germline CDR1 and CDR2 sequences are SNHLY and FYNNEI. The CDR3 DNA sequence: TGTGCCAGCAGTTCGACAGGGGGCCCGAATCAGCCCCAGCATTTT. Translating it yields CASSSTGGPNQPQHF.

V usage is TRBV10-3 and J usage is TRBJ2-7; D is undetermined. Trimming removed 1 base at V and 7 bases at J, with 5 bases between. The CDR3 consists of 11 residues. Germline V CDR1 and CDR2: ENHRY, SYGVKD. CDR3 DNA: TGTGCCATCAGTGAGTTGAAAGAGCAGTACTTC. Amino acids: CAISELKEQYF.